A selection of T cell receptor beta chains follows, all from one sample in a study of CD8 T cells in ankylosing spondylitis. TCRdb recomputed calls from the 5' RACE reads with MiXCR, one row per CDR3 protein. The data hold about 130,000 distinct CDR3 sequences, with more than 15% observed a single time. Sequences were obtained from blood, either unsorted or a sorted T cell fraction (not recorded which). All receptors come from a male donor with ankylosing spondylitis. CDR3s include the opening cysteine and the closing phenylalanine or tryptophan. Rows give clone size only sometimes, using once, few, many, or a class for an expanded clone.

once	TRBV5-1	TRBJ1-2	CASSLGQGSYGYTF
few	TRBV4-2	TRBJ2-2	CASSQAERSGELFF
few	TRBV7-8	TRBJ1-1	CASSFLSSGVSVNTEAFF
few	TRBV28	TRBJ2-7	CASSITLSGPPPGQYF
many	TRBV29-1	TRBJ2-3	CSVVTGTSTDTQYF
.	TRBV11-3	TRBJ2-3	CASSLDRAASTDTQYF
few	TRBV27	TRBJ2-1	CASSTRGTGVPSSYNEQFF
few	TRBV7-9	TRBJ2-5	CASSWAANHQETQYF
few	TRBV27	TRBJ2-1	CASSLSWTGYNEQFF
.	TRBV28	TRBJ2-7	CASSLRVSNYEQYF
few	TRBV27	TRBJ2-1	CASSLFSTLAVSSYNEQFF
few	TRBV28	TRBJ2-3	CASRPGLGKDTQYF